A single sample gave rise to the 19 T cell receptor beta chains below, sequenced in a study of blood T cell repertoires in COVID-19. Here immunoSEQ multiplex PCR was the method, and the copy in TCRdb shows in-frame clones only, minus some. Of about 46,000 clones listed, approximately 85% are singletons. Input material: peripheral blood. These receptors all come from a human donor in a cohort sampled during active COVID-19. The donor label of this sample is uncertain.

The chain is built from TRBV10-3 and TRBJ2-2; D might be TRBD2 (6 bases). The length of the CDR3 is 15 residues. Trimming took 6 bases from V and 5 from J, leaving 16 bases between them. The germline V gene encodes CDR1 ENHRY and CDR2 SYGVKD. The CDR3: CAISQAGTQTGELFF. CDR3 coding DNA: TGTGCCATCAGCCAGGCCGGGACTCAAACCGGGGAGCTGTTTTTT.

The CDR3 sequence: CASSFFPSNTEAFF. The CDR3 DNA follows: TGTGCCAGCAGCTTCTTTCCCAGTAACACTGAAGCTTTCTTT. The chain links TRBV7-9 to TRBJ1-1; D ambiguous. The CDR3 extends over 14 amino acids. Germline values: CDR1 SEHNR, CDR2 FQNEAQ (reference sequence). Trimming pared 3 bases from V and 2 bases from J, leaving 10 bases between.

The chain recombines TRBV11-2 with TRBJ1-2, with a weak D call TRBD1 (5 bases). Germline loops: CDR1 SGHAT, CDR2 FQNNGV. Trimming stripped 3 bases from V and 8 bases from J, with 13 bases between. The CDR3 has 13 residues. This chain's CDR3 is CASSLGSGVGYTF. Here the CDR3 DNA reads TGTGCCAGCAGCTTGGGGTCGGGGGTCGGCTACACCTTC.

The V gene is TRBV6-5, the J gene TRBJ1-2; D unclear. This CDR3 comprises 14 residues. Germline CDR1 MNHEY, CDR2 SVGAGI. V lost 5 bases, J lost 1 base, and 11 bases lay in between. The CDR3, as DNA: TGTGCCAGCAGTAGAGGCAAGGTTAACTATGGCTACACCTTC. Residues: CASSRGKVNYGYTF.

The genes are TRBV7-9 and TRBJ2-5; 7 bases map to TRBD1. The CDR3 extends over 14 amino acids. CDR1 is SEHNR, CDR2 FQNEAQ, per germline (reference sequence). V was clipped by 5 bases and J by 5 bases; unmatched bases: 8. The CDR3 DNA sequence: TGTGCCAGCAGCCCCCAGACAGGGAAGGAGACCCAGTACTTC. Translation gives CASSPQTGKETQYF.

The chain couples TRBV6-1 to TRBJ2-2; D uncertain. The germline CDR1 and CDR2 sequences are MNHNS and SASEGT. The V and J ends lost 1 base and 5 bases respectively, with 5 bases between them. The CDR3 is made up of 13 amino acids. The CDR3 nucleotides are TGTGCCAGCAGTGAAGTACAAACCGGGGAGCTGTTTTTT. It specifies CASSEVQTGELFF.

This CDR3 reads CASTTDRYQETQYF. In DNA, the CDR3 is TGTGCCAGCACGACCGACAGGTACCAAGAGACCCAGTACTTC. The genes are TRBV2 and TRBJ2-5, with D perhaps matching TRBD1 (6 bases). The CDR3 runs to 14 residues. Looked up from germline, CDR1 is SNHLY and CDR2 is FYNNEI. V shed 7 bases and J shed 0 bases, with 12 bases lying between them.

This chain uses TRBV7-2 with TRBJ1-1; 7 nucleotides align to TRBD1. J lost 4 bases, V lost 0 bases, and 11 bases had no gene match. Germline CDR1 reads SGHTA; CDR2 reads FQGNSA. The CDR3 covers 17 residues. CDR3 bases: TGTGCCAGCAGCTTAGCAGGGGGCCGAGGTCGCATCACTGAAGCTTTCTTT. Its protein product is CASSLAGGRGRITEAFF.

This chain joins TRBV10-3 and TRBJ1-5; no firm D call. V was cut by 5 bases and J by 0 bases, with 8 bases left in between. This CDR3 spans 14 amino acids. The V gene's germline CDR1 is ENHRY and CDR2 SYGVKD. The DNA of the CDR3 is TGTGCCATCAGTCTGGGGAGTAGCAATCAGCCCCAGCATTTT. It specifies CAISLGSSNQPQHF.

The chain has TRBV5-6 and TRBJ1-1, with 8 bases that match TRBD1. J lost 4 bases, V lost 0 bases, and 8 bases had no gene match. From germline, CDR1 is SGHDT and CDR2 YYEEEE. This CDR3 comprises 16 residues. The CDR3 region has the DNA TGTGCCAGCAGCTTGGTATTCCAGGGGGCAGGCACTGAAGCTTTCTTT. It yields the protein CASSLVFQGAGTEAFF.

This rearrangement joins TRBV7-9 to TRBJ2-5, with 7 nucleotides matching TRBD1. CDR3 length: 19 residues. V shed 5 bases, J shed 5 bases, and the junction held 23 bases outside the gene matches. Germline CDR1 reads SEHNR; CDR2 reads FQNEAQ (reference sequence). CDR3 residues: CASSPKVYPNRGTSETQYF. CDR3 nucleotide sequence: TGTGCCAGCAGCCCAAAAGTTTATCCCAACAGGGGTACGAGCGAGACCCAGTACTTC.

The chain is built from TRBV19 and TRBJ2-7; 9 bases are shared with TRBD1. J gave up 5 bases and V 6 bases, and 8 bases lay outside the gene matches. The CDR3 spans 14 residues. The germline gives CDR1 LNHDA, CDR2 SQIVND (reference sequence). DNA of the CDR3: TGTGCCAGTAGCCCGACAGGGGGTGTGCACGAGCAGTACTTC. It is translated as CASSPTGGVHEQYF. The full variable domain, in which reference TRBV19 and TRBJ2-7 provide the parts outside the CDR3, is DGGITQSPKYLFRKEGQNVTLSCEQNLNHDAMYWYRQDPGQGLRLIYYSQIVNDFQKGDIAEGYSVSREKKESFPLTVTSAQKNPTAFYLCASSPTGGVHEQYFGPGTRLTVT.

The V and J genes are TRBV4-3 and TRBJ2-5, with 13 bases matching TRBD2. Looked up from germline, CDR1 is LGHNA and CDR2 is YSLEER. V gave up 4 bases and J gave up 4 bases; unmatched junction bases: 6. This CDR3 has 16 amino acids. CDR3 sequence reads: CASSRSTSGGSETQYF. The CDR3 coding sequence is TGCGCCAGCAGCCGATCGACTAGCGGGGGGTCAGAGACCCAGTACTTC.

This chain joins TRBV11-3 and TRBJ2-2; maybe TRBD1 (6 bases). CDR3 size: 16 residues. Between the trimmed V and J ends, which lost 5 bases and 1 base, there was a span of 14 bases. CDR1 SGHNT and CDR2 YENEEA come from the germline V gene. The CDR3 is CASSLQGTKNTGELFF. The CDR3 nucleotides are TGTGCCAGCAGCCTGCAGGGGACCAAGAACACCGGGGAGCTGTTTTTT.

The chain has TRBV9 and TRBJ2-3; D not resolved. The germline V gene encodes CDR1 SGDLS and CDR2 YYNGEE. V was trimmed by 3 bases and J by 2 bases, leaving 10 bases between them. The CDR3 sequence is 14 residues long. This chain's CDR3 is CASSGTVLTDTQYF. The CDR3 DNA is TGTGCCAGCAGCGGTACAGTCCTCACAGATACGCAGTATTTT.

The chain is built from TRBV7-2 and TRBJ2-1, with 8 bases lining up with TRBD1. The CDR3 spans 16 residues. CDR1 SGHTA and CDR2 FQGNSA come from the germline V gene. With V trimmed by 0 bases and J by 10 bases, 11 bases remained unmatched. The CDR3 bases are TGTGCCAGCAGCTTAGCCGGGACAGGCACGCCAGGGGAGCAGTTCTTC. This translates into CASSLAGTGTPGEQFF.

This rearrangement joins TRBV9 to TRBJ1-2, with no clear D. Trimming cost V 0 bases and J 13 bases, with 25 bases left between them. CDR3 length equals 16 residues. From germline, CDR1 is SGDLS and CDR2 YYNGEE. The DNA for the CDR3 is TGTGCCAGCAGCGTAGACCACCAACCGCCCGGTCCTCTAGCCACCTTC. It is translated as CASSVDHQPPGPLATF.

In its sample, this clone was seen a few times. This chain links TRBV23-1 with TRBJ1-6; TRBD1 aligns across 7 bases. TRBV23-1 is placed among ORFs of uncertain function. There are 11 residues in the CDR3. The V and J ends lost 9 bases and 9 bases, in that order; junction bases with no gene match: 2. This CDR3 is CASYRGSPLHF. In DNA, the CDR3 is TGCGCCAGTTACAGGGGTTCACCCCTCCACTTT.

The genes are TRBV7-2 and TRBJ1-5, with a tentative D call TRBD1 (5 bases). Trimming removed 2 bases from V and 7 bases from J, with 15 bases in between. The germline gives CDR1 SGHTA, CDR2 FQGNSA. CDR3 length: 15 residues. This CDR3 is CASSLSVRGSQPQHF. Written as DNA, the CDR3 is TGTGCCAGCAGCTTAAGTGTTAGGGGTTCGCAGCCCCAGCATTTT.